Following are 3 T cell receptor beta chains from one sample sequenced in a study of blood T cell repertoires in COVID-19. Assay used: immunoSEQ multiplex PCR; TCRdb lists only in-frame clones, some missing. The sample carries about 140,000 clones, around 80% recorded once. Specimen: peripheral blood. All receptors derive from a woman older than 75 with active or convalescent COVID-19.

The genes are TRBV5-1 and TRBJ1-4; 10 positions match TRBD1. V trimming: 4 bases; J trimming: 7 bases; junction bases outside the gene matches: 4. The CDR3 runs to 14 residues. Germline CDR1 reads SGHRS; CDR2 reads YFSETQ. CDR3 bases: TGCGCCAGCAGCCGGACAGGGGGAAGTGAAAAACTGTTTTTT. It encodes CASSRTGGSEKLFF.

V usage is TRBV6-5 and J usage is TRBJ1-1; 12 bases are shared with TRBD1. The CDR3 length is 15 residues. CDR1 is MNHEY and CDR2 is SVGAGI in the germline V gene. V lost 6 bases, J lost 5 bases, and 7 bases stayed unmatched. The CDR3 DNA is TGTGCCAGCAGACGGGACAGGGGGCAGGGGACTGAAGCTTTCTTT. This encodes CASRRDRGQGTEAFF.

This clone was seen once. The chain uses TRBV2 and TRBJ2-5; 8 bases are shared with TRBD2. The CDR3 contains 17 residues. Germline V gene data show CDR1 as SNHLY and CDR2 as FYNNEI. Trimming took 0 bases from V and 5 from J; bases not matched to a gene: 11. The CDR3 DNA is TGTGCCAGCAGTGAAGCCTCCGGGCGGGGGGCTCGGGAGACCCAGTACTTC. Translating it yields CASSEASGRGARETQYF.